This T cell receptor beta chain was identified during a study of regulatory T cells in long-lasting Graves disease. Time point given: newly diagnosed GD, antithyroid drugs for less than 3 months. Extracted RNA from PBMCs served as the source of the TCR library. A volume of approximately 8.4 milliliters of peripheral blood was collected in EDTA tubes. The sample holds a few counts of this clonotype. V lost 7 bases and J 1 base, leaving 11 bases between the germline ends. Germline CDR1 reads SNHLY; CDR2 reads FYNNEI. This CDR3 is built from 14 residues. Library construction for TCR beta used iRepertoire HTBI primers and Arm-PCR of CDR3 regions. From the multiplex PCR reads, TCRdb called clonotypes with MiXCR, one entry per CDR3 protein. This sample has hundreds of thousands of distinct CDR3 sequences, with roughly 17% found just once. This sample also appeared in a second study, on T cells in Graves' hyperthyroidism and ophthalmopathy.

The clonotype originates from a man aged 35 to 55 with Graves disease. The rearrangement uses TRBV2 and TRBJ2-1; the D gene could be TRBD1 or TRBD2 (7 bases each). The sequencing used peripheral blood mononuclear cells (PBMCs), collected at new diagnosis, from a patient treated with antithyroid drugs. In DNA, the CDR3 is TGTGCCAGCACAGGGGGGGCTTCCTACAATGAGCAGTTCTTC. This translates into CASTGGASYNEQFF.